These 5 T cell receptor beta chains came from one sample sequenced in a study of glioma-infiltrating T cells. The iRepertoire nested amplicon-rescue multiplex PCR amplified TCR alpha and beta CDR3s from RNA. A single record per CDR3 protein comes from TCRdb applying MiXCR to the multiplex PCR reads. The profile shows about 140,000 distinct CDR3 sequences, about two fifths of them singletons. Input material: glioma tissue, nonneoplastic brain tissue, or PBMCs (not recorded which). Every receptor here comes from a human donor with low-grade glioma or glioblastoma, undergoing nonglioma brain surgery, or in good health (not recorded which).

A few counts support this clonotype. CDR3 sequence (DNA): TGTGCCAGCAGCCGCCGCGGCGGGACAAACACTGAAGCTTTCTTT. Translated, it gives CASSRRGGTNTEAFF. The chain joins TRBV6-2 or TRBV6-3 to TRBJ1-1; tentative D call: TRBD1 (6 bases). This CDR3 contains 15 residues. V was trimmed by 6 bases and J by 2 bases, leaving 16 bases between them. Germline V lookup: CDR1 MNHEY, CDR2 SVGEGT.

The chain recombines TRBV6-5 with TRBJ1-1; possible D gene TRBD1, 5 bases. The germline gives CDR1 MNHEY, CDR2 SVGAGI. There are 14 residues in the CDR3. Trimming cost V 1 base and J 4 bases, with 10 bases left between them. This CDR3 reads CASSYFRGSTEAFF. In nucleotides, the CDR3 is TGTGCCAGCAGTTACTTTAGGGGAAGCACTGAAGCTTTCTTT.

In its sample, this clonotype was seen once. The chain is built from TRBV7-2 and TRBJ2-3; D is uncertain. In germline, CDR1 is SGHTA, CDR2 FQGNSA. This CDR3 region has 13 residues. The V and J ends lost 1 base and 3 bases respectively, with 5 bases between them. CDR3 nucleotides: TGTGCCAGCAGCTTAGAATCTACAGATACGCAGTATTTT. Protein sequence: CASSLESTDTQYF.

The rearrangement links TRBV11-2 to TRBJ1-5, with a weak D call TRBD1 (5 bases). Germline lookup yields CDR1 SGHAT and CDR2 FQNNGV. The CDR3 totals 16 residues. V lost 5 bases to trimming and J lost 0 bases, with 14 bases between them. CDR3 nucleotides: TGTGCCAGCAGCCTACTGACAGAGCCTAGCAATCAGCCCCAGCATTTT. It codes for CASSLLTEPSNQPQHF.

This clonotype was picked up many times. The chain couples TRBV27 to TRBJ1-6; D not certain. Germline CDR1 and CDR2: MNHEY and SMNVEV (reference sequence). The CDR3 spans 18 residues. The V end lost 2 bases, the J end lost 0 bases, and 14 bases lay between the germline ends. The CDR3 DNA is TGTGCCAGCAGTTTAGAGGGTGCTACATACTCCTATAATTCACCCCTCCACTTT. Translation gives CASSLEGATYSYNSPLHF.